This T cell receptor (beta chain) is drawn from a study of vaccination effects on CD4 cells after COVID-19. Study background: Post-vaccine sampling took place a median of 72 days after the second dose.

Details on this clone: Its antigen remains unknown.

Sequencing was preceded by expansion of antigen-specific CD4+ T cells with viral peptide pools in the ViraFEST assay. Culture proceeded for under twelve days, and CD4+ T cells were then isolated. Two doses of BNT162b2 or mRNA-1273 vaccine were administered to participants. Each vaccine recipient was nucleocapsid antibody negative and had no prior SARS-CoV-2 infection. Fresh IL-2-containing medium replaced half the medium on days 3 and 7. Findings of the study overall: Late after vaccination, infection- and vaccine-induced clones showed marked clonal contraction.

The V gene's germline CDR1 is MNHEY and CDR2 SMNVEV (reference sequence). Trimming took off 7 bases at V and 5 bases at J, with 11 bases between the two ends. CDR3 length: 12 residues. The method was immunoSEQ multiplex PCR; TCRdb's version includes in-frame clones alone and lacks a portion of them. This table holds 65,000 to 70,000 clones, under 85% found once. The sample here was CD4+ T cells from PBMCs cultured with HCoV-OC43 spike peptides, taken after COVID-19 vaccination. Specified subset: HCoV-OC43 spike overlapping peptide pool stimulation. The V call is TRBV27, the J call TRBJ1-1; D remains unclear. This TCR derives from a human donor who received a COVID-19 vaccine. DNA for the CDR3: TGTGCCAGCACGAGGGTATGGACTGAAGCTTTCTTT. Amino acid sequence: CASTRVWTEAFF.